The present entry profiles one T cell receptor beta chain with its context. This clonotype was seen repeatedly, ten times or more. Which antigen it targets is not known. No per-base quality is available; no much larger clone lies one base away. This sample is part of a study of early T cells in non-severe SARS-CoV-2 infection (dated by TCRdb to the early 2020s). Study-wide context: Bulk RNA from unsorted whole blood was used for TCR sequencing, so alpha and beta chains could not be paired.

A case-control design nested within a healthcare worker cohort in London, UK, was used, with weekly nasopharyngeal swab PCR tests and blood sampling performed. Between 23 and 31 March 2020, the week of the UK lockdown, healthcare workers were enrolled and then followed up weekly for as long as 16 weeks. Paper-wide results and their limitations: Matching against VDJdb was skewed toward anti-spike CD8 responses, likely underestimated virus-specific expansions, and missed private and CD4 specificities.

The germline V gene (reference sequence) yields SEHNR for CDR1 and FQNEAQ for CDR2. V gives up 8 bases and J gives up 5 bases, and the segment between their germline ends measures 8 bases. The CDR3 spans 11 residues, from the cysteine through the phenylalanine. The read is trimmed to its CDR3 DNA, 33 bases read in frame from base 1. Library creation used 5' RACE. The sequencer listed for this sample is NextSeq 500. To correct for sequencing error and PCR bias, the TCR library protocol tagged individual cDNA molecules with unique molecular identifiers. Sequencing covered both TCR alpha and beta chains, and within each sample the abundances of alpha and beta sequences were tightly co-correlated. The study's own analysis went as follows. Decombinator V4 was used to annotate TCR sequences for V gene, J gene and CDR3. Expanded TCRs were defined as changing significantly between any two time points under a Poisson model with p below 0.0001. TCR abundances were normalised to the total number of TCRs sequenced in each sample and reported as counts per million. MAIT TCRs were defined by TRAV1-2 paired with TRAJ12, TRAJ20 or TRAJ33, and iNKT TCRs by TRAV10 paired with TRAJ18. VDJdb, accessed 1 November 2021, was searched for CMV, EBV and SARS-CoV-2 annotated TCRs, with TCRs annotated for multiple antigens excluded. Using fastp at Q25 and MiXCR, TCRdb reprocessed the public reads and kept productive beta chains. Each entry merges the rows of one CDR3 protein and shows their most common DNA and genes. The V and J calls follow TCRdb's processing rather than the paper's. A total of 71,000 or so distinct CDR3 sequences appear in this sample, about an eighth of them only once. The ten largest clones capture about an eighth of the sample.

This TCR was sampled from an adult who was a healthcare worker with PCR-confirmed SARS-CoV-2 infection or an uninfected control (not recorded which). The chain was built from TRBV7-9 and TRBJ2-3; the D gene lacks a confident call. Sequencing input: whole blood. CDR3 protein: CASPWGDTQYF. The DNA sequence reads TGTGCCAGCCCTTGGGGAGATACGCAGTATTTT.